Below are 10 T cell receptor beta chains sequenced from a single sample in a study of OX40 agonist ivuxolimab in advanced cancers. Profiling relied on immunoSEQ multiplex PCR, and the TCRdb table lists in-frame clones only, not all of them. The data hold 90,000 to 100,000 clones, with approximately 91% observed a single time. The sample consisted of CD4+ or CD8+ T cells sorted from blood, taken in a trial of the OX40 agonist ivuxolimab. These receptor sequences come from an adult with an advanced solid tumor such as melanoma, head and neck, liver or kidney cancer.

The chain uses TRBV19 and TRBJ2-3; TRBD2 agrees at 12 bases. V trimming: 1 base; J trimming: 5 bases; junction bases outside the gene matches: 4. CDR3 size: 16 residues. Germline CDR1 LNHDA, CDR2 SQIVND (reference sequence). CDR3 sequence reads: CASSIGLAGAVDTQYF. The DNA of the CDR3 is TGTGCCAGTAGTATAGGACTAGCGGGAGCGGTAGATACGCAGTATTTT.

V gene TRBV11-2 combines with J gene TRBJ2-3; no firm D call. Germline V CDR1 and CDR2: SGHAT, FQNNGV. This CDR3 is 13 amino acids long. V was clipped by 0 bases and J by 4 bases, with 5 bases between them. CDR3: CASSLERADTQYF. The CDR3 DNA follows: TGTGCCAGCAGCTTAGAACGCGCAGATACGCAGTATTTT.

The chain joins TRBV2 to TRBJ2-7; possible D gene TRBD1, 5 bases. Germline V lookup: CDR1 SNHLY, CDR2 FYNNEI. The CDR3 is 12 residues long. V lost 5 bases, J lost 6 bases, and 11 bases lay in between. The CDR3 DNA reads as TGTGCCAGCAGTCCCAGGGTTGGCGAGCAGTACTTC. Its translation: CASSPRVGEQYF.

The chain couples TRBV30 to TRBJ2-7; D is possibly TRBD2 (6 bases). V lost 5 bases and J 5 bases, leaving 19 bases between the germline ends. Germline CDR1 GTSNPN, CDR2 SVGIG (reference sequence). CDR3 length: 14 amino acids. The CDR3 protein is CAWESLREFHEQYF. CDR3 bases: TGTGCCTGGGAATCCCTGCGGGAATTCCACGAGCAGTACTTC.

Only a few counts were recorded for this clone. The chain recombines TRBV5-4 with TRBJ2-7; 11 bases are shared with TRBD2. This CDR3 spans 18 amino acids. Germline V gene data show CDR1 as SGHNT and CDR2 as YYREEE (reference sequence). With V trimmed by 5 bases and J by 4 bases, 17 bases remained unmatched. The CDR3 coding sequence is TGTGCCAGCAGGAAGGGACTAGCGGATCTTACAGGGGCGTACGAGCAGTACTTC. This sequence encodes CASRKGLADLTGAYEQYF.

V usage is TRBV19 and J usage is TRBJ1-5; 7 nucleotides align to TRBD1. The CDR3 totals 15 residues. Germline V CDR1 and CDR2: LNHDA, SQIVND (reference sequence). After removal of 3 bases from V and 7 bases from J, the junction contained 9 bases not matched to a gene. The CDR3 sequence is CASSMAHGQAQPQHF. DNA of the CDR3: TGTGCCAGTAGTATGGCCCACGGACAGGCCCAGCCCCAGCATTTT.

This chain links TRBV5-1 with TRBJ2-1, with 7 bases aligning to TRBD2. J lost 7 bases, V lost 2 bases, and 9 bases had no gene match. Germline-derived CDR1 and CDR2 are SGHRS and YFSETQ. This CDR3 spans 15 amino acids. The CDR3 DNA sequence: TGCGCCAGCAGCTTCAGCAGCGGGATAGGGAATGAGCAGTTCTTC. It is translated as CASSFSSGIGNEQFF.

The rearrangement joins TRBV6-1 to TRBJ2-7; D not resolved. V lost 0 bases and J lost 4, with 7 bases in between. The CDR3 length is 13 residues. The germline CDR1 and CDR2 sequences are MNHNS and SASEGT. CDR3 loop: CASSEADPYEQYF. DNA of the CDR3: TGTGCCAGCAGTGAAGCGGATCCTTACGAGCAGTACTTC.

The rearrangement uses TRBV28 and TRBJ2-2; TRBD2 aligns across 9 bases. CDR1 and CDR2 (germline): MDHEN, SYDVKM. The CDR3 extends over 15 amino acids. Losses at the gene ends were 2 bases for V and 4 bases for J; bases not matched to a gene: 2. The CDR3 reads CASSLLAGPTGELFF. The DNA for the CDR3 is TGTGCCAGCAGTTTACTAGCGGGACCCACCGGGGAGCTGTTTTTT.

This chain joins TRBV5-4 and TRBJ1-6; the D is unclear. Germline lookup yields CDR1 SGHNT and CDR2 YYREEE (reference sequence). The CDR3 runs 15 residues. V shed 4 bases and J shed 4 bases, with 12 bases lying between them. The CDR3 loop reads CASSQYSWYNSPLHF. CDR3 in DNA: TGTGCCAGCAGCCAATACAGTTGGTATAATTCACCCCTCCACTTT.